Below are 7 T cell receptor beta chains sequenced from a single sample in a study of Graves' ophthalmopathy and Graves' hyperthyroidism. Investigators amplified TCR beta CDR3 regions from RNA transcripts. Amplification began with first-round RT-PCR using HTBI primers, then second-round multiplex PCR was performed. TCRdb re-called the multiplex PCR reads with MiXCR, one entry per CDR3 protein. The repertoire includes roughly 700,000 distinct CDR3 sequences, 35% to 50% of them detected once, and 40% to 45% sits in the top ten. Sequenced material: peripheral blood. The receptors derive from an adult man with Graves' ophthalmopathy.

A remark on this clonotype: Given a much more abundant clone one base away, this may be a read error. The chain recombines TRBV29-1 with TRBJ1-1; D unresolved. The germline V gene encodes CDR1 SQVTM and CDR2 ANQGSEA. With 7 bases removed from V and 5 bases from J, the gap between germline ends came to 23 bases. The CDR3 has 15 amino acids. Here the CDR3 reads CSASHRRAAETEAFF. CDR3 bases: TGCAGCGCTTCACATCGACGGGCAGCAGAGACTGAAGCTTTCTTT.

The gene calls are TRBV19 and TRBJ2-2, with TRBD2 identical over 7 bases. Looked up from germline, CDR1 is LNHDA and CDR2 is SQIVND (reference sequence). The CDR3 runs to 14 residues. V shed 1 base, J shed 5 bases, and the junction held 1 base outside the gene matches. As DNA, the CDR3 is TGTGCCAGTAGTATAGCGGGAGGAACCGGGGAGCTGTTTTTT. As protein: CASSIAGGTGELFF. Based on the CDR3 plus reference TRBV19 and TRBJ2-2, the full variable domain is DGGITQSPKYLFRKEGQNVTLSCEQNLNHDAMYWYRQDPGQGLRLIYYSQIVNDFQKGDIAEGYSVSREKKESFPLTVTSAQKNPTAFYLCASSIAGGTGELFFGEGSRLTVL.

Only a few counts were recorded for this clonotype. The V call is TRBV6-6, the J call TRBJ1-2, with a weak D call TRBD1 (5 bases). In germline, CDR1 is MNHNY, CDR2 SVGAGI (reference sequence). V lost 0 bases and J lost 5, with 16 bases in between. The CDR3 is made up of 16 amino acids. The CDR3: CASSYSKSAGRYGYTF. The CDR3 nucleotides read TGTGCCAGCAGTTACTCGAAATCGGCAGGGAGATATGGCTACACCTTC.

The chain carries TRBV20-1 and TRBJ2-7, with 7 positions matching TRBD1. This CDR3 region has 14 residues. CDR1 and CDR2 (germline): DFQATT, SNEGSKA (reference sequence). Unmatched junction bases numbered 11, after V lost 3 bases and J lost 6 bases. The CDR3 here is CSARAGPRTGEQYF. CDR3 DNA sequence: TGCAGTGCTAGGGCGGGTCCCCGGACAGGCGAGCAGTACTTC.

The count of this clonotype is one. Just one base apart from a much larger clone, this may be a read error. The V gene is TRBV10-3, the J gene TRBJ2-7; a possible D gene is TRBD1 (8 bases). Trimming took 8 bases from V and 1 from J, leaving 21 bases between them. Germline V gene lookup returns CDR1 ENHRY and CDR2 SYGVKD. This CDR3 spans 16 amino acids. In nucleotides, the CDR3 is TGTGCCATCGGACAGGGAGGGACTTCCCTATCCTACGAGCAGTACTTC. Protein sequence: CAIGQGGTSLSYEQYF.

J is TRBJ2-2 and V is TRBV20-1; 8 bases match TRBD2. The J segment lost 1 base and the V segment lost 1 base, leaving 2 bases of the junction unmatched. Germline CDR1 DFQATT, CDR2 SNEGSKA (reference sequence). The CDR3 has 15 residues. CDR3 protein: CSARVAGGNTGELFF. CDR3 DNA: TGCAGTGCTAGAGTGGCGGGAGGGAACACCGGGGAGCTGTTTTTT.

The chain recombines TRBV14 with TRBJ2-7, with D possibly TRBD2 on 5 matching bases. Per germline, CDR1 SGHDN and CDR2 FVKESK. The CDR3 extends over 13 amino acids. V was shortened by 8 bases and J by 7 bases, with 18 bases between the two germline ends. The CDR3 spells CASSPTTRGEQYF. CDR3 coding DNA: TGTGCCAGCTCACCAACCACTCGAGGGGAGCAGTACTTC.